A selection of T cell receptor beta chains follows, all from one sample in a study of OX40 agonist ivuxolimab in advanced cancers. Profiling relied on immunoSEQ multiplex PCR, and the TCRdb table lists in-frame clones only, not all of them. The sample has approximately 39,000 clones; roughly nine tenths are singletons. The source material was CD4+ or CD8+ T cells sorted from blood, sampled in a trial of the OX40 agonist ivuxolimab. Receptors originate from an adult with an advanced solid tumor such as melanoma, head and neck, liver or kidney cancer. Both conserved end residues are part of each CDR3. A D gene is named only where the DNA matches it firmly. A clone size is listed for some rows: how often the clone was seen (once, few, many), or a class if it is expanded.

J,size,D,V,DNA,CDR3
TRBJ1-1,NA,NA,TRBV7-9,TGTGCCAGCAGCTTTCGAGAACGCTCGTCGGGTGGTGAAGCTTTCTTT,CASSFRERSSGGEAFF
TRBJ2-1,NA,TRBD1,TRBV29-1,TGCAGCGTCGGGACAGCTTACAATGAGCAGTTCTTC,CSVGTAYNEQFF
TRBJ1-3,NA,TRBD1,TRBV5-6,TGTGCCAGCAGCCCTAGACGGGGACAGGGGACCATATATTTT,CASSPRRGQGTIYF
TRBJ1-2,NA,NA,TRBV10-2,TGCGCCAGCACCCCGGGTCCTGGGTATGGCTACACCTTC,CASTPGPGYGYTF
TRBJ2-3,NA,TRBD2,TRBV9,TGTGCCAGCAGCGTACGGACTAGCGGGGGTTCCACAGATACGCAGTATTTT,CASSVRTSGGSTDTQYF
TRBJ2-7,NA,NA,TRBV29-1,TGCAGCGTTAAACAAGGGGACTACGAGCAGTACTTC,CSVKQGDYEQYF
TRBJ2-2,once,TRBD2,TRBV4-1,TGCGCCAGCAGCCCCGTGGGACTAGCCTCAAACACCGGGGAGCTGTTTTTT,CASSPVGLASNTGELFF
TRBJ2-1,NA,NA,TRBV27,TGTGCCAGCAGTACTCATGCGGACTCCTACAATGAGCAGTTCTTC,CASSTHADSYNEQFF
TRBJ2-3,once,TRBD1,TRBV30,TGTGCCGTCGGTGGGGGACAGGGCACAGATACGCAGTATTTT,CAVGGGQGTDTQYF
TRBJ2-7,NA,NA,TRBV28,TGTGCCAGCTACCAAAGGGGGGTACACGAGCAGTACTTC,CASYQRGVHEQYF
TRBJ2-7,NA,TRBD1,TRBV29-1,TGCAGCGCCGGGCGACAGGGTACCTACGAGCAGTACTTC,CSAGRQGTYEQYF
TRBJ2-3,NA,TRBD2,TRBV28,TGTGCCAGCAGTCCCTTAACTAGCGGCACAGATACGCAGTATTTT,CASSPLTSGTDTQYF
TRBJ2-5,NA,TRBD1,TRBV28,TGTGCCAGCAGTCTCTGGACAGGGAAAACGGAGACCCAGTACTTC,CASSLWTGKTETQYF
TRBJ2-7,few,NA,TRBV28,TGTGCCAGCACCTACAGACAGAACGAGCAGTACTTC,CASTYRQNEQYF
TRBJ1-4,NA,TRBD1,TRBV18,TGTGCCAGCTCACCGGCGGGACAGGGCCGGGAAAAACTGTTTTTT,CASSPAGQGREKLFF
TRBJ1-6,NA,NA,TRBV5-1,TGCGCCAGCAGCTTGAGTTCTCAGGGAGGAAATTCACCCCTCCACTTT,CASSLSSQGGNSPLHF
TRBJ2-7,NA,TRBD1,TRBV4-1,TGCGCCAGCAGCGGGATCGGGACAGAAAACTACGAGCAGTACTTC,CASSGIGTENYEQYF